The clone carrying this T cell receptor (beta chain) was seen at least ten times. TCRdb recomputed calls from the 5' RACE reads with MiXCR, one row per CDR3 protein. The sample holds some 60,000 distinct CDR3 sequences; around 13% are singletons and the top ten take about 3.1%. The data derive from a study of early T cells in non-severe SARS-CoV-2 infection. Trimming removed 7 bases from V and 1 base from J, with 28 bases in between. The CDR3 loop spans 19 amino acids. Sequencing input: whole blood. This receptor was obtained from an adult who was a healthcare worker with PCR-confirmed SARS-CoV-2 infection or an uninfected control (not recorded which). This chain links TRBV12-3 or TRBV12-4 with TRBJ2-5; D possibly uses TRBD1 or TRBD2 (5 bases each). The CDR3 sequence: CASTPGGAGLMNGQETQYF. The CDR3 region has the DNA TGTGCCAGCACCCCCGGTGGGGCGGGCCTAATGAACGGCCAAGAGACCCAGTACTTC.